This T cell receptor (beta chain) stems from a study of monozygotic twins with inflammatory bowel disease (dated by TCRdb to 2018 to 2020). At the level of the whole study: The full study comprised 28 monozygotic twin pairs: nine German pairs (four IBD-concordant, five IBD-discordant) and 19 IBD-discordant Danish pairs. Within discordant pairs, disease-associated traits were sought mainly by comparing IBD patients with their genetically identical healthy co-twins. Each individual had, on average, about 151 000 unique TCRalpha sequences and 181 000 unique TCRbeta sequences available for analysis. Beyond this particular receptor, the publication reports: Distinction between different T cell subtypes could not be achieved in the analysis. The results gave no support for a single strong signal or clonotype linked to IBD. Repertoire similarity did not differ between concordant and discordant twins, possibly due to limited statistical power. Differing immunosuppressive treatments among patients may have added background noise and inter-individual variability to the repertoires. A decrease in TCRbeta repertoire diversity, as measured by inverse Simpson index, was observed in IBD patients compared with their healthy co-twins. Fewer clonotypes were shared with other individuals by IBD patients than by healthy twins, most markedly in patients showing signs of disease activity.

An approximately 2.3 ml peripheral blood sample was drawn into PAXgene tubes per donor and stored at -80°C. Without T cell sorting, total RNA was isolated from whole blood using the PAXgene blood miRNA kit on an automated QIAcube. Peripheral blood from monozygotic twin pairs concordant or discordant for inflammatory bowel disease was subjected to deep TCRalpha and TCRbeta repertoire profiling with unique molecular barcoding. Smoking habits were recorded for all twin pairs, with individuals classified as current, former or never smokers. The library relied on 5' RACE. Each TCR library was prepared from roughly 3.5 ug of total RNA. cDNA was synthesized with SMARTScribe reverse transcriptase in eight separate reactions per sample. During cDNA synthesis, template switching introduced unique molecular identifiers that contained a 6-nucleotide sample barcode. Amplification of TCRalpha and TCRbeta cDNA involved two nested PCRs of 16 and 9 cycles, and each PCR was followed by bead purification. Before amplification, cDNA was treated with uracil DNA-glycosylase and purified using the QIAquick PCR purification kit. In the second PCR, Illumina TruSeq-compatible adapters and sample-specific barcodes were added. TapeStation and Qubit were used to check library quality and concentration, and around 5.3 ng of each library was pooled. The pooled libraries were sequenced with 2 x 100 bp reads and custom sequencing primers on an Illumina HiSeq2500 single-index Rapid Run. Concerning the study's data processing: MiGEC version 1.2.6 was used for UMI-based consensus assembly, which corrected PCR and sequencing errors. MiXCR version 2.1.1 was used to carry out V(D)J alignment, clonotype assembly and CDR3 extraction. Gene usage, clonotype sharing and MAIT/NKT TCR abundance were normalised by analysing the top 1000, 10 000 and 20 000 clonotypes per sample. Diversity was computed as the inverse Simpson index with the vegan R package after downsampling to 27 000 UMIs. Paired Mann-Whitney U tests on discordant twin pairs were used, with Benjamini-Hochberg multiple-testing correction. After the reads were reprocessed by TCRdb, one entry was made per CDR3 protein sequence, with no DNA. The V and J calls come from TCRdb's annotation, not from the publication. The table for this sample lists 200,000 to 250,000 distinct CDR3 sequences. The leading ten clones occupy less than 9% of the sample.

As regards this clonotype: Its antigen is not yet known.

The receptor's source is a human donor with ulcerative colitis or Crohn's disease, or a healthy co-twin of an affected twin (not recorded which). Sequencing used blood.

This receptor carries the CDR3 CASSPGTSSTEQFF. The chain is assembled from TRBV12-3 or TRBV12-4 and TRBJ2-1; as DNA is missing, the TRBD2 call by TCRdb cannot be tested. The CDR3 numbers 14 residues from cysteine through phenylalanine. A DNA sequence was not provided.